Described below is a single T cell receptor beta chain sequence and its context. The DNA ends 3 residues before the CDR3 does, and the rest of the CDR3 is filled in from the germline J gene. Trimming cost V 3 bases and J 3 bases; bases outside gene matches: 8. Germline V gives CDR1 MNHEY, CDR2 SVGEGT. This CDR3 comprises 16 residues. This sample was included in a study of T cells in women clearing cervical HPV infection. Profiled with immunoSEQ multiplex PCR; TCRdb holds only in-frame clones, not every one. This sample contains about 46,000 clones. The chain couples TRBV6-2 or TRBV6-3 to TRBJ2-3, with 8 bases lining up with TRBD2. The sequence was obtained from a woman aged 18 to 75 with a cervical HPV16 infection that either progressed to CIN3+ or cleared (not recorded which). The sequencing input was blood buffy coat. CDR3 DNA (partial): TGTGCCAGCAGTTATAGGAGCGGGAGATTAACAGATACG. Amino acid sequence: CASSYRSGRLTDT. The full CDR3 is CASSYRSGRLTDTQYF.